Listed below are T cell receptor beta chains from one sample, sequenced in a study of radiotherapy plus CTLA-4 blockade in lung cancer. Repertoires were generated with immunoSEQ multiplex PCR, while TCRdb's copy carries only in-frame clones and drops some. Seen here are some 40,000 clones, nearly 80% observed once, and the top ten hold more than 20%. Sequences were derived from peripheral blood, sampled from a patient treated with radiotherapy plus ipilimumab. All receptors derive from a human donor with non-small cell lung cancer that progressed on radiotherapy plus ipilimumab. Each CDR3 is given with its conserved first and last residue. A D gene is named only where the DNA matches it firmly. Where a row states a size, it is once, few, many or the class of an expanded clone; other rows omit it.

-	TRBJ1-3	TRBV4-2	-	TGTGCCAGCAGCCAAGTAGGAGGCGGCTCAGTCTCTGGAAACACCATATATTTT	CASSQVGGGSVSGNTIYF
-	TRBJ1-2	TRBV11-2	-	TGTGCCAGCACCCCCGCCGGCGGCTATGGCTACACCTTC	CASTPAGGYGYTF
-	TRBJ1-2	TRBV14	-	TGTGCCAGCAGCCCGGTAACAGGGTGGGGCTATGGCTACACCTTC	CASSPVTGWGYGYTF
-	TRBJ2-3	TRBV7-2	few	TGTGCCAGCAGCTCGAGCGCTAGCACAGATACGCAGTATTTT	CASSSSASTDTQYF
TRBD1	TRBJ1-4	TRBV6-1	-	TGTGCCAGCAGCGCACAGGGGGGTAATGAAAAACTGTTTTTT	CASSAQGGNEKLFF
-	TRBJ2-3	TRBV27	-	TGTGCCAGCAGTTTGGGGGGGCAAGATACGCAGTATTTT	CASSLGGQDTQYF
-	TRBJ1-5	TRBV6-1	-	TGTGCCAGCAGTGAAAGGGAGGCCCTGAAGCCCCAGCATTTT	CASSEREALKPQHF
TRBD1	TRBJ1-1	TRBV27	-	TGTGCCAGCATGGGACAGGGGGGCACTGAAGCTTTCTTT	CASMGQGGTEAFF
TRBD2	TRBJ2-6	TRBV2	-	TGTGCCAGCAGTTGGGGGGGGAACTCTGGGGCCAACGTCCTGACTTTC	CASSWGGNSGANVLTF
-	TRBJ2-2	TRBV7-2	-	TGTGCCAGCAGCTTAAGTTTGGATCGGGTCGGCACCGGGGAGCTGTTTTTT	CASSLSLDRVGTGELFF
TRBD1	TRBJ1-5	TRBV2	-	TGTGCCAGCGGTGTCGGGACAGGATTAGGGAGCAATCAGCCCCAGCATTTT	CASGVGTGLGSNQPQHF
-	TRBJ1-6	TRBV6-1	-	TGTGCCAGCATGCGGTCCTCCTATAATTCACCCCTCCACTTT	CASMRSSYNSPLHF
-	TRBJ2-1	TRBV18	-	TGTGCCAGCTCACCACGAGGCCAAACCGTCAATGAGCAGTTCTTC	CASSPRGQTVNEQFF
TRBD1	TRBJ2-7	TRBV7-8	-	TGTGCCAGCAGCCCATCAGCGGCCTCGAACAGGGGCTACGAGCAGTACTTC	CASSPSAASNRGYEQYF
TRBD2	TRBJ2-1	TRBV5-1	-	TGCGCCAGCGGAAAACCAGCGGGATCCTACAATGAGCAGTTCTTC	CASGKPAGSYNEQFF
TRBD2	TRBJ2-1	TRBV5-1	-	TGCGCCAGCAGCCCTAGACTAGCGGGGAGTGCGGATGAGCAGTTCTTC	CASSPRLAGSADEQFF
-	TRBJ2-1	TRBV6-6	few	TGTGCCAGCAGTGGACAGAGGGCAGGGGACAATGAGCAGTTCTTC	CASSGQRAGDNEQFF
-	TRBJ2-3	TRBV10-3	-	TGTGCCATCAGTGAGGCGACACCCTCACTAGCAGGTACGCAGTATTTT	CAISEATPSLAGTQYF
TRBD2	TRBJ2-3	TRBV7-2	few	TGTGCCAGCAGCTTAGGCGGGGGGGCTGGCACAGATACGCAGTATTTT	CASSLGGGAGTDTQYF
TRBD2	TRBJ2-1	TRBV7-9	-	TGTGCCAGCTCCCGTCAGGCTAGCGGGGGACATTACAATGAGCAGTTCTTC	CASSRQASGGHYNEQFF
TRBD1	TRBJ1-5	TRBV2	-	TGTGCCAGCAGTGCCCAACAGGGGGCATCTGGGCCCCAGCATTTT	CASSAQQGASGPQHF
TRBD1	TRBJ2-4	TRBV5-1	-	TGCGCCAGCAGCTTGGCGCGCGACAGGGGGAAAAACATTCAGTACTTC	CASSLARDRGKNIQYF
TRBD1	TRBJ1-3	TRBV6-6	-	TGTGCCAGCAGTTACAGGGGGCACGACTCTGGAAACACCATATATTTT	CASSYRGHDSGNTIYF
-	TRBJ1-2	TRBV18	-	TGTGCCAGCTCACCGGCACTAGTTTATGGCTACACCTTC	CASSPALVYGYTF
-	TRBJ1-1	TRBV6-6	few	TGTGCCAGCACCCGCGGGTCAGCAGCTTTCTTT	CASTRGSAAFF
-	TRBJ2-7	TRBV6-5	-	TGTGCCAGCAGTTACTCGTTCAGACTCTACGAGCAGTACTTC	CASSYSFRLYEQYF
TRBD1	TRBJ2-1	TRBV2	few	TGTGCCAGCAGTAGCTGGAATACAGGGGGCAATGAGCAGTTCTTC	CASSSWNTGGNEQFF
-	TRBJ2-3	TRBV6-5	once	TGTGCCAGCAGTCCTGTTCTAGATACGCAGTATTTT	CASSPVLDTQYF
TRBD1	TRBJ2-3	TRBV7-9	-	TGTGCCAGCAGCCTGACAGGGCTAACAGATACGCAGTATTTT	CASSLTGLTDTQYF
TRBD2	TRBJ2-1	TRBV6-5	-	TGTGCCAGCAGTTACCCCACTAGCGGGGGGGAGTTCTTC	CASSYPTSGGEFF
-	TRBJ2-5	TRBV2	-	TGTGCCAGCAGTCTTGGGCTGCAAGAGACCCAGTACTTC	CASSLGLQETQYF
TRBD1	TRBJ1-1	TRBV2	-	TGTGCCAGCAGTAGGGACAGTCTAATGAACACTGAAGCTTTCTTT	CASSRDSLMNTEAFF
-	TRBJ1-3	TRBV4-3	-	TGCGCCAGCAGCCAAGATTTGGCCGTCTCTGGAAACACCATATATTTT	CASSQDLAVSGNTIYF
TRBD1	TRBJ1-3	TRBV2	-	TGTGCCAGCAGACAGGGACAGGGGTACGGAAACACCATATATTTT	CASRQGQGYGNTIYF
-	TRBJ2-5	TRBV13	-	TGTGCCAGCAGCTTATGGGCGGGGGAGACCCAGTACTTC	CASSLWAGETQYF
TRBD2	TRBJ2-3	TRBV6-4	-	TGTGCCAGCAGGCGGGGGGGCCCAACAGATACGCAGTATTTT	CASRRGGPTDTQYF